The present entry profiles one T cell receptor beta chain with its context. What it recognizes is unknown. This entry comes from a study of T-cell memory formation after mild COVID-19. Overall study context: Clusters were largely donor specific.

Study conclusions and caveats: Certain responding clones were present in pre-infection memory, suggesting participation of cross-reactive memory. Clones which contracted sat mainly in CM and EM if CD4+, and in EMRA if CD8+. Clones contracting across day 15 to 85 had a balanced CD4/CD8 profile; later expanding clones leaned CD4+.

TCRdb reprocessed the 5' RACE reads via MiXCR and lists one record per CDR3 protein. The sample consists of more than 120,000 distinct CDR3 sequences, about 19% of them appearing once. The sequencing input was PBMCs or a T cell subset sorted from them (not recorded which). This clonotype was obtained from an adult woman who had mild COVID-19 (a few samples of this study predate the infection). Cell type and time point are not known.

The CDR3, as DNA: TGTGCCAGCAGCCAACGCCAGGGGGCTCTCTCTGGGGCCAACGTCCTGACTTTC. Protein: CASSQRQGALSGANVLTF. V gene TRBV11-2 combines with J gene TRBJ2-6, with TRBD1 matching over 8 bases. Germline V CDR1 and CDR2: SGHAT, FQNNGV. Germline trimming cut 5 bases from V and 0 bases from J; bases unmatched to any gene: 9. This CDR3 is 18 amino acids long.